These T cell receptor beta chains were read from a single sample in a study of cytomegalovirus exposure and HLA in healthy donors. Libraries were prepared by immunoSEQ multiplex PCR; TCRdb keeps only in-frame clonotypes and omits some of them. In the table there are some 59,000 clones, about nine tenths of which are singletons. The specimen sequenced was PBMCs. The receptors originated from a woman under 30 in good health and CMV-seropositive. CDR3s include the opening cysteine and the closing phenylalanine or tryptophan. The order of the fields is clone size, V gene, J gene, D gene, CDR3 DNA, CDR3 protein. D genes are given only for firm matches. The listing skips clone size in some rows; elsewhere it reads once, few, many or a size class.

>.|TRBV7-2|TRBJ1-5|.
TGTGCCAGCAGCTTATCCAGGGGCGGCAATCAGCCCCAGCATTTT
CASSLSRGGNQPQHF
>once|TRBV9|TRBJ1-2|TRBD1
TGTGCCAGCAGCGTAGGTCTGGGACAGGGATACTATGGCTACACCTTC
CASSVGLGQGYYGYTF
>.|TRBV6-1|TRBJ1-6|TRBD1
TGTGCCAGCAGTGAAGGGACAGGTGGTAATTCACCCCTCCACTTT
CASSEGTGGNSPLHF
>.|TRBV7-3|TRBJ2-1|.
TGTGCCAGCAGCTTAAGCCGGGGGTCCCACAATGAGCAGTTCTTC
CASSLSRGSHNEQFF
>few|TRBV6-1|TRBJ1-4|TRBD1
TGTGCCAGCTACCCTTGGACAGGGGGCTTTGAAAAACTGTTTTTT
CASYPWTGGFEKLFF
>.|TRBV19|TRBJ1-1|.
TGTGCCAGTAGTAACAGGGACGGTTTGGCCTTGGGGCTGGACACTGAAGCTTTCTTT
CASSNRDGLALGLDTEAFF
>.|TRBV10-3|TRBJ1-3|.
TGTGCCATCAGTCCAGGGTACAGTGGAAACACCATATATTTT
CAISPGYSGNTIYF
>.|TRBV10-3|TRBJ2-1|TRBD2
TGTGCCATCTCTAGCGGGGGGGCCAATGAGCAGTTCTTC
CAISSGGANEQFF
>.|TRBV7-3|TRBJ2-2|.
TGTGCCAGCAGCTACGCGGCGAACACCGGGGAGCTGTTTTTT
CASSYAANTGELFF
>.|TRBV28|TRBJ1-2|.
TGTGCCAGCAGCCTGGCAGAAGTCTATGGCTACACCTTC
CASSLAEVYGYTF
>once|TRBV4-2|TRBJ2-1|.
TGTGCCAGCAGCCAAGGACGGGACTACAATGAGCAGTTCTTC
CASSQGRDYNEQFF
>.|TRBV28|TRBJ2-7|.
TGTGCCAGCAGACAGGGTAACGCCTACGAGCAGTACTTC
CASRQGNAYEQYF
>.|TRBV27|TRBJ1-2|TRBD1
TGTGCCAGCAGTGCCGGCCTCGGACAGGGCTTTAACTATGGCTACACCTTC
CASSAGLGQGFNYGYTF
>.|TRBV4-3|TRBJ1-2|.
TGCGCCAGCAGCCAAGACTTTTATAACTATGGCTACACCTTC
CASSQDFYNYGYTF
>.|TRBV15|TRBJ1-1|TRBD1
TGTGCCACCAGCAGGGACAGGACTGAAGCTTTCTTT
CATSRDRTEAFF
>.|TRBV5-5|TRBJ2-7|.
TGTGCCAGCAGCCCCCCGGGGTCCTACGAGCAGTACTTC
CASSPPGSYEQYF
>.|TRBV5-8|TRBJ2-2|.
TGTGCCAGCAGCCCGGAGACTCTGCTGGACACCGGGGAGCTGTTTTTT
CASSPETLLDTGELFF
>.|TRBV2|TRBJ1-4|TRBD1
TGTGCCAGCAGTGGCGACCAGGGACAGACCAGGACTAATGAAAAACTGTTTTTT
CASSGDQGQTRTNEKLFF
>.|TRBV15|TRBJ2-5|.
TGTGCCACCAGCAGAGGGTCCGTTTCGGACTTTCAAGAGACCCAGTACTTC
CATSRGSVSDFQETQYF
>.|TRBV14|TRBJ2-5|TRBD2
TGTGCCAGCAGCCCTCAAAAAGGACTAGCGGGGGGTCAAGAGACCCAGTACTTC
CASSPQKGLAGGQETQYF
>.|TRBV4-1|TRBJ1-3|.
TGCGCCAGCAGCCTCGCGGACACTTTTGGAAACACCATATATTTT
CASSLADTFGNTIYF
>.|TRBV9|TRBJ1-4|.
TGTGCCAGCAGCGTAGAGCGGGCGGGGCTTGAAAAACTGTTTTTT
CASSVERAGLEKLFF
>.|TRBV11-3|TRBJ1-5|TRBD1
TGTGCCAGCAGCTACCTACAGGGGCGAGGTAGCAATCAGCCCCAGCATTTT
CASSYLQGRGSNQPQHF
>.|TRBV5-6|TRBJ2-2|TRBD2
TGTGCCAGCAGCTTGTTCCTAGCGGGGGGCAAGGCCGGGGAGCTGTTTTTT
CASSLFLAGGKAGELFF
>.|TRBV10-2|TRBJ2-1|TRBD2
TGCGCCAGCAGTGGGCTAGCGGCGGGTTACAATGAGCAGTTCTTC
CASSGLAAGYNEQFF
>.|TRBV5-4|TRBJ2-3|.
TGTGCCAGCAGCTTACGAAGCGGAACCACAGATACGCAGTATTTT
CASSLRSGTTDTQYF
>.|TRBV6-4|TRBJ1-1|.
TGTGCCAGCAGTGATACGGGAACCACTGAAGCTTTCTTT
CASSDTGTTEAFF
>.|TRBV28|TRBJ1-4|.
TGTGCCAGCAGTTTTTTGTCACGGGCTAATGAAAAACTGTTTTTT
CASSFLSRANEKLFF
>.|TRBV9|TRBJ2-3|TRBD2
TGTGCCAGCACTAGCGGGGGAAAAAATACGCAGTATTTT
CASTSGGKNTQYF
>.|TRBV21-1|TRBJ2-7|.
TGTGCCAGCCTAGGGAGGTGGACCTACGAGCAGTACTTC
CASLGRWTYEQYF
>.|TRBV5-6|TRBJ2-3|TRBD2
TGTGCCAGCAGCTTGGTGGGGGGGGATACGCAGTATTTT
CASSLVGGDTQYF
>few|TRBV9|TRBJ1-6|.
TGTGCCAGCAGCGTCACCCCCCTGGTAGGGGATTCACCCCTCCACTTT
CASSVTPLVGDSPLHF
>.|TRBV6-6|TRBJ1-4|.
TGTGCCAGCAGTCAACCTCAGGAAAAACTGTTTTTT
CASSQPQEKLFF
>.|TRBV14|TRBJ1-2|TRBD1
TGTGCCAGCAGCCAAGGCTTGACAGGGGGTGGCTATGGCTACACCTTC
CASSQGLTGGGYGYTF
>.|TRBV5-5|TRBJ1-2|.
TGTGCCAGCAGCTTGGTTGGGGGGGACTATGGCTACACCTTC
CASSLVGGDYGYTF
>.|TRBV6-5|TRBJ2-1|TRBD2
TGTGCCAGCAGTAGCGGGGGCGAGACCTACAATGAGCAGTTCTTC
CASSSGGETYNEQFF